This T cell receptor beta chain was recorded in a study of blood T cells in healthy people across ages (dated by TCRdb to between 2014 and 2016). Some background on the complete study: Template switching captured roughly one uniquely barcoded TCR beta cDNA molecule per two T cells in model experiments. The study measured age-related changes in TCR beta repertoire diversity using deep sequencing normalized with unique cDNA molecular identifiers. To avoid experimental bias, donors of different ages were randomly spread across the sequencing lanes. The donors were split into four age groups: young (average about 16 years), middle-aged (roughly 39), aged (about 62) and long-lived (approximately 80). Two additional independent replicas of 1 million unique cDNA reads from the same blood draw were analyzed for two donors (one aged 18 to 30 and one aged 80 or older). Broader findings and caveats from the paper: A strong correlation was found between observed TCR beta diversity and the percentage of naive T cells measured by flow cytometry. Estimates of total diversity from one million sequenced T cells were regarded as lower bounds and underestimates. Bulk unsorted PBMC profiling prevented conclusive comparison of naive and antigen-experienced compartments. As age increased, observed TCR beta diversity per million T cells dropped in a roughly linear way, and a significant reduction was already evident by age 40. The CMV infection status of donors was not known, potentially confounding age-related changes in expanded clonotypes. Compared with the aged group, the long-lived group had more naive CD4+ T cells, fewer expanded clones and increased TCR diversity, suggesting age selection.

Its CDR3 holds 12 amino acids, cysteine through phenylalanine. The only DNA kept is the CDR3, 36 bases in frame from the first base. The germline V gene supplies CDR1 KGHDR and CDR2 SFDVKD. V gives up 3 bases and J gives up 8 bases, and the segment between their germline ends measures 9 bases. The donors were some 39 Caucasian individuals from Russia, aged roughly 6 to 100 years, who were systemically healthy. Each donor gave ten milliliters of peripheral blood, collected into EDTA-treated Vacutainer tubes. Ficoll-Paque density-gradient centrifugation was used to isolate PBMCs, with at least 6 million obtained per sample. Total RNA, at least 5 micrograms per sample, was extracted from PBMCs with Trizol reagent. For every donor, an aliquot of PBMCs went through flow cytometry to measure the percentages of naive CD45RAhigh/CD27high T cells. Libraries came from 5' RACE. The sequencer listed for this sample is Illumina HiSeq 2500. A second PCR of about 6 to 12 cycles was performed with a sample-barcoded 5' primer and a J-beta primer mix. Each TCR beta cDNA molecule received a unique molecular identifier from a template-switch 5' adaptor carrying 12 random nucleotides. At least 3 million CDR3-containing paired-end reads were obtained from each sample. First-strand cDNA synthesis was performed from all RNA using the Mint cDNA synthesis kit, with priming by a TRBC-specific oligonucleotide. After uracil-DNA glycosylase treatment, a first 18-cycle PCR used universal primers M1SS and BC2_uni_R on all cDNA. Per the authors' processing: For normalization, 1 million high-quality reads were randomly selected from each sample, with every read carrying a distinct molecular identifier. Instead of being binned into consensus sequences, reads with shared molecular identifiers were discarded. CDR3 identification, clonotype clustering and error correction used MiTCR with a Q25 quality threshold and the strictest error-elimination algorithm. A nonparametric unseen species model with Euler transformation was used to estimate a lower bound on total TCR beta diversity. TCRdb's own reprocessing of the public reads used fastp at Q25 and MiXCR and kept productive beta chains. Rows are combined by CDR3 protein, so each entry shows the most common genes and DNA. TCRdb, rather than the study authors, made the V and J calls. The sample yields more than 500,000 distinct CDR3 sequences; approximately 27% were counted once. Around 20% of the sample is held by the ten biggest clonotypes.

About this clonotype: The specificity of this receptor is unknown. No base quality values were provided; no much bigger clone lies one nucleotide off.

The sequence was collected from a woman aged 65 to 85 in good health. The receptor chain draws on TRBV24-1 and TRBJ1-2; no D gene is confidently identified. Sequencing was carried out using blood. The sequenced DNA is TGTGCCACCAGTGATGGGTTCACAGGCTACACCTTC. It specifies CATSDGFTGYTF.